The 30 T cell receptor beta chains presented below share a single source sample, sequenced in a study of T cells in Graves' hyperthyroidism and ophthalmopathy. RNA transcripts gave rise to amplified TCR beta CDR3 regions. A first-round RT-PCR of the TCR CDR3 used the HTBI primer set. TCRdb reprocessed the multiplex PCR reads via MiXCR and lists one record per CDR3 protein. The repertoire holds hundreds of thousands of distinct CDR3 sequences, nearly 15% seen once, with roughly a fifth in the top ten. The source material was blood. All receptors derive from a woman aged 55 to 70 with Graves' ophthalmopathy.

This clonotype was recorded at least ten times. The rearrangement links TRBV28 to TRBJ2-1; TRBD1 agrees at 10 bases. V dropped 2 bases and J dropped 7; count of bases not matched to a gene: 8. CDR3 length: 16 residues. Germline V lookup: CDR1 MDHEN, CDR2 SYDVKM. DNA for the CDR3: TGTGCCAGCAGTTTACTCCCCGGACAGGGGGGTAATGAGCAGTTCTTC. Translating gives CASSLLPGQGGNEQFF.

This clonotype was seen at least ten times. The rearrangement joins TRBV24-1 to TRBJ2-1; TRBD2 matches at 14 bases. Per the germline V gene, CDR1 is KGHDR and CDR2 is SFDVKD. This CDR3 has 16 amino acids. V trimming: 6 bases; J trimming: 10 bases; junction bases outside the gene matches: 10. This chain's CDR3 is CATSMGGLAGAREQFF. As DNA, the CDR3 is TGTGCCACCAGTATGGGGGGACTAGCGGGAGCAAGGGAGCAGTTCTTC.

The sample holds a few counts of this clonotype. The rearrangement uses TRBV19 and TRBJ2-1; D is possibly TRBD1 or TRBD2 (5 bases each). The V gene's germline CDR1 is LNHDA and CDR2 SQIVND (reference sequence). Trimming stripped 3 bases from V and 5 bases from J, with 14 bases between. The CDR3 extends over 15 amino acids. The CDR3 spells CASSMGLPGNNEQFF. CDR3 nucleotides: TGTGCCAGTAGTATGGGGCTACCCGGGAACAATGAGCAGTTCTTC.

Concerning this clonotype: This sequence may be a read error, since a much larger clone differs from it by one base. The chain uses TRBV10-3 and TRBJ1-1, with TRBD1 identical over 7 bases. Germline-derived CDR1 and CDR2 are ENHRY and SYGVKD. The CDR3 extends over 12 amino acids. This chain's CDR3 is CATSNRQGEAFF. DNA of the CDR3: TGTGCCACCAGTAACCGACAGGGTGAAGCTTTCTTT.

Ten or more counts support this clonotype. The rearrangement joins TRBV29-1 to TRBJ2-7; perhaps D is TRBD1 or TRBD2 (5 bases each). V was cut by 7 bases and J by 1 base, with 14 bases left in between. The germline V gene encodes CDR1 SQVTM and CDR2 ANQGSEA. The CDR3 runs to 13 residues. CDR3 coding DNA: TGCAGCGGTACCGGGACCTATTCCTACGAGCAGTACTTC. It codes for CSGTGTYSYEQYF.

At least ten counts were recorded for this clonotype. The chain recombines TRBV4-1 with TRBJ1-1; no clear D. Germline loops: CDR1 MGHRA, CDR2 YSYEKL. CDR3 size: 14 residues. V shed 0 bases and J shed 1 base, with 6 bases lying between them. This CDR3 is CASSQDDPNTEAFF. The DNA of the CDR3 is TGCGCCAGCAGCCAAGACGATCCGAACACTGAAGCTTTCTTT.

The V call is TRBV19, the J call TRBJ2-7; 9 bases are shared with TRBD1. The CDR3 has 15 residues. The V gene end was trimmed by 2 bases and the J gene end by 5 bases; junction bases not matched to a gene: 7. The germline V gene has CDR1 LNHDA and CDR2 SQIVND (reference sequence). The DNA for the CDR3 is TGTGCCAGTAGTATAATGGTCGGGACAGGGCACGAGCAGTACTTC. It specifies CASSIMVGTGHEQYF.

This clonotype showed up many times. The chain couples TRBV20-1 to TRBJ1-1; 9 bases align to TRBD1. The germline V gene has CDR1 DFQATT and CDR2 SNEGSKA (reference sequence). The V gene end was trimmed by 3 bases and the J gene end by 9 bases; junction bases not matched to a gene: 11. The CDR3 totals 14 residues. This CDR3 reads CSASTGGGIGKAFF. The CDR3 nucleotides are TGCAGTGCTAGCACAGGGGGCGGGATAGGTAAAGCTTTCTTT.

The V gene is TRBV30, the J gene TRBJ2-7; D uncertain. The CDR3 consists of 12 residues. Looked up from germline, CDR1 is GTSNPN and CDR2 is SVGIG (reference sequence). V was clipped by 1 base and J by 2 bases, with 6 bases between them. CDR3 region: CAWSDTPYEQYF. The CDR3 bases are TGTGCCTGGAGTGACACCCCCTACGAGCAGTACTTC.

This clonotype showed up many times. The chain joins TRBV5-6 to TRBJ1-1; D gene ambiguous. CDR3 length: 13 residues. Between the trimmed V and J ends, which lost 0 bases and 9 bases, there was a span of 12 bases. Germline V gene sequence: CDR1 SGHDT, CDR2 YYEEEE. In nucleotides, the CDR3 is TGTGCCAGCAGCTTGGGGCGGATGCCCAAAGCTTTCTTT. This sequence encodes CASSLGRMPKAFF.

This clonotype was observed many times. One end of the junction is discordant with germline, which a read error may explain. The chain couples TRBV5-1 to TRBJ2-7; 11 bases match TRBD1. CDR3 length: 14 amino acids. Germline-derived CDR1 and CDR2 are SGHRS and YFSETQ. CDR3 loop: CASSPGQGAYEQYF. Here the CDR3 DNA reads TGTGCCAGCAGCCCGGGACAGGGGGCCTACGAGCAGTACTTC.

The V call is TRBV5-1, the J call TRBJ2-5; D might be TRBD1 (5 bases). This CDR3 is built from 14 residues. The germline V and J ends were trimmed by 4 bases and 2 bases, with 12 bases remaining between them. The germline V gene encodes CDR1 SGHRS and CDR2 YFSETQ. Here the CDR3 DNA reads TGCGCCAGCAGCGGAACAGGATTTCAAGAGACCCAGTACTTC. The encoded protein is CASSGTGFQETQYF. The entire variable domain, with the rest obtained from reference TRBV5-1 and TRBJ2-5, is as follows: KAGVTQTPRYLIKTRGQQVTLSCSPISGHRSVSWYQQTPGQGLQFLFEYFSETQRNKGNFPGRFSGRQFSNSRSEMNVSTLELGDSALYLCASSGTGFQETQYFGPGTRLLVL.

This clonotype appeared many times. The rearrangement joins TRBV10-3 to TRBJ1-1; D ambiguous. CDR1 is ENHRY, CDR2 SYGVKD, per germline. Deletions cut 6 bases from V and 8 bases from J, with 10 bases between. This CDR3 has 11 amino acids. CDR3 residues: CAIRDADEAFF. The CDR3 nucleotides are TGTGCCATCAGGGACGCCGACGAAGCTTTCTTT.

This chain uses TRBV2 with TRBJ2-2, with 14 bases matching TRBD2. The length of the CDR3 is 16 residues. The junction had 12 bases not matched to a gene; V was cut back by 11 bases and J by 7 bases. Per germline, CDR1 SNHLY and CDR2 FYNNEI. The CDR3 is CAATTSGRAGGGELFF. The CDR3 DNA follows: TGTGCCGCCACGACTAGCGGGAGGGCCGGAGGCGGGGAGCTGTTTTTT.

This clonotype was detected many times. CDR3 sequence reads: CASSLGPGGTEAFF. CDR3 DNA sequence: TGTGCCAGCAGCTTAGGTCCAGGGGGGACTGAAGCTTTCTTT. The chain employs TRBV11-2 and TRBJ1-1; the match to TRBD1 covers 7 bases. Germline V gives CDR1 SGHAT, CDR2 FQNNGV. The CDR3 is made up of 14 amino acids. The V segment lost 1 base and the J segment 5 bases; nucleotides outside the gene matches: 4. The variable domain in full, completed from reference TRBV11-2 and TRBJ1-1, reads EAGVAQSPRYKIIEKRQSVAFWCNPISGHATLYWYQQILGQGPKLLIQFQNNGVVDDSQLPKDRFSAERLKGVDSTLKIQPAKLEDSAVYLCASSLGPGGTEAFFGQGTRLTVV.

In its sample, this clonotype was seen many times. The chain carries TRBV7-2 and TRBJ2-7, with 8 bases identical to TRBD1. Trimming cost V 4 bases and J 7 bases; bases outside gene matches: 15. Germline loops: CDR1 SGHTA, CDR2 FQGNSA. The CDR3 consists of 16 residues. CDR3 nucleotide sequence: TGTGCCAGCAGCTCCCGTGCGGGGCAGGGGGCGCGAGAGCAGTACTTC. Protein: CASSSRAGQGAREQYF.

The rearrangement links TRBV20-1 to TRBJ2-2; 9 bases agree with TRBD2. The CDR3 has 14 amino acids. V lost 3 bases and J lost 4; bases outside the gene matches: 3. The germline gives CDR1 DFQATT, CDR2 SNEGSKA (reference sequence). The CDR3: CSARPSGTTGELFF. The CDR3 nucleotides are TGCAGTGCTAGGCCTAGCGGGACCACCGGGGAGCTGTTTTTT.

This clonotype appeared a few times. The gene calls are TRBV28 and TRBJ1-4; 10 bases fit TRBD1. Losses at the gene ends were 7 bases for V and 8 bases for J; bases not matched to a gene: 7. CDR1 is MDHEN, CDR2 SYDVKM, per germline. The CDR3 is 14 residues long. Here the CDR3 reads CASTRTGGWEKLFF. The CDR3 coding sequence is TGTGCCAGCACCCGGACAGGGGGTTGGGAAAAACTGTTTTTT.

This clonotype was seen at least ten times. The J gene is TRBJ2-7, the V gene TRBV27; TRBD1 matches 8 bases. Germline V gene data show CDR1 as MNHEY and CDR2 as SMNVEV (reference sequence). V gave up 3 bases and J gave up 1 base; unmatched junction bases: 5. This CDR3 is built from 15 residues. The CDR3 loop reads CASSFRGQGSYEQYF. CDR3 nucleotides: TGTGCCAGCAGTTTTAGAGGACAGGGATCCTACGAGCAGTACTTC.

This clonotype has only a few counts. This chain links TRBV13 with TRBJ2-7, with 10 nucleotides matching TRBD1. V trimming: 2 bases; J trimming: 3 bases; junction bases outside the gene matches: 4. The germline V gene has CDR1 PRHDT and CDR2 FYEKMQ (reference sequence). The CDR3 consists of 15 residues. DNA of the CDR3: TGTGCCAGCAGCTTAAAGGGGACAGGGGTCTACGAGCAGTACTTC. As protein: CASSLKGTGVYEQYF.

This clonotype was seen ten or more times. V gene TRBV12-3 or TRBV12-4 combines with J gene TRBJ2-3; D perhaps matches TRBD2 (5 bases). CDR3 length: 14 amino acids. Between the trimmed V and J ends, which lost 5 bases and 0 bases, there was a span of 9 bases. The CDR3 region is CASSTGSSTDTQYF. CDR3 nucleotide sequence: TGTGCCAGCAGTACGGGGTCTAGCACAGATACGCAGTATTTT.

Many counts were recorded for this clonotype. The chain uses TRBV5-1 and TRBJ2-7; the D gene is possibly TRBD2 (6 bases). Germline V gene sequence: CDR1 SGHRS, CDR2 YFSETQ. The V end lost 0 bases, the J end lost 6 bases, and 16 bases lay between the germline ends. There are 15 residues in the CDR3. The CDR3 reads CASSLEPTGLGEQYF. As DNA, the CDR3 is TGCGCCAGCAGCTTGGAGCCGACGGGACTTGGCGAGCAGTACTTC. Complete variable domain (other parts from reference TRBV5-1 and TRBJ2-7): KAGVTQTPRYLIKTRGQQVTLSCSPISGHRSVSWYQQTPGQGLQFLFEYFSETQRNKGNFPGRFSGRQFSNSRSEMNVSTLELGDSALYLCASSLEPTGLGEQYFGPGTRLTVT.

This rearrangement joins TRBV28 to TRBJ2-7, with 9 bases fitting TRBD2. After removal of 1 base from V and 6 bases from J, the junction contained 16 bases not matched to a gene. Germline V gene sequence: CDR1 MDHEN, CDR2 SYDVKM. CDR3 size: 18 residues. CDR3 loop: CASSLFSGRGRGPGEQYF. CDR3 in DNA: TGTGCCAGCAGTTTATTTAGCGGGAGAGGAAGGGGTCCGGGCGAGCAGTACTTC.

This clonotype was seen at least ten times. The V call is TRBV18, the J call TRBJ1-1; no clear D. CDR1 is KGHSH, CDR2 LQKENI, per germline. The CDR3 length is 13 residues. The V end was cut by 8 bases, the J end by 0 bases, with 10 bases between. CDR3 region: CASVRAMNTEAFF. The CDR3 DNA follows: TGTGCCAGCGTGAGGGCTATGAACACTGAAGCTTTCTTT. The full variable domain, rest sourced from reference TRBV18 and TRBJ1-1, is NAGVMQNPRHLVRRRGQEARLRCSPMKGHSHVYWYRQLPEEGLKFMVYLQKENIIDESGMPKERFSAEFPKEGPSILRIQQVVRGDSAAYFCASVRAMNTEAFFGQGTRLTVV.

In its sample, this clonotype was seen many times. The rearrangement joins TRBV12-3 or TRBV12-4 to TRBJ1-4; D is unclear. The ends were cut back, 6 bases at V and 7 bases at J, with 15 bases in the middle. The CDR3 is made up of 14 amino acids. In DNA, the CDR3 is TGTGCCAGCAGGTCCGGGAACGTCGGTGAAAAACTGTTTTTT. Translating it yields CASRSGNVGEKLFF.

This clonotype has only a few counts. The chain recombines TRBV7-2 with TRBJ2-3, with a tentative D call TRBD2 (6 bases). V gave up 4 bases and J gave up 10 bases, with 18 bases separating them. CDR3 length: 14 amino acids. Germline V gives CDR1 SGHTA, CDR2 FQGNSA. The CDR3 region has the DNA TGTGCCAGCAGCTCCCTCTCTACCGGGACTCCGCAGTATTTT. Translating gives CASSSLSTGTPQYF. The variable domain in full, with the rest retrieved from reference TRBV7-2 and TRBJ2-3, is GAGVSQSPSNKVTEKGKDVELRCDPISGHTALYWYRQSLGQGLEFLIYFQGNSAPDKSGLPSDRFSAERTGGSVSTLTIQRTQQEDSAVYLCASSSLSTGTPQYFGPGTRLTVL.

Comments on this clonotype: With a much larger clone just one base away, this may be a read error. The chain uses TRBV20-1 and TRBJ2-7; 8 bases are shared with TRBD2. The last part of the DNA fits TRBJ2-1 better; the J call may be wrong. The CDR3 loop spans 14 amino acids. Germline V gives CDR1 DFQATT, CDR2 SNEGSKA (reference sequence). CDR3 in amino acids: CSGVAGTGTYEQFF. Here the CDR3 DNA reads TGCAGTGGGGTAGCGGGAACTGGGACCTACGAGCAGTTCTTC.

Here the CDR3 DNA reads TGTGCCAGCACCCGGACTAGGAATGGCGAGCAGTACTTC. It encodes CASTRTRNGEQYF. The chain combines TRBV12-3 or TRBV12-4 with TRBJ2-7; 7 nucleotides match TRBD2. V shed 7 bases and J 6 bases; nucleotides not matched to a gene: 9. The CDR3 is 13 residues long.

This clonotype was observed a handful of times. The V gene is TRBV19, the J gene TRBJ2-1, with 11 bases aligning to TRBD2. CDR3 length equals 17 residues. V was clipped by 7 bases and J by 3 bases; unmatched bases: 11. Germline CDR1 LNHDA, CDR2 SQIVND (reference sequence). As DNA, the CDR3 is TGTGCCAGTAAGGGCCGTGGACTAGCGGGCCGCTACAATGAGCAGTTCTTC. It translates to CASKGRGLAGRYNEQFF. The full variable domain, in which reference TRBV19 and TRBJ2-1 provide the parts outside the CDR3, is DGGITQSPKYLFRKEGQNVTLSCEQNLNHDAMYWYRQDPGQGLRLIYYSQIVNDFQKGDIAEGYSVSREKKESFPLTVTSAQKNPTAFYLCASKGRGLAGRYNEQFFGPGTRLTVL.

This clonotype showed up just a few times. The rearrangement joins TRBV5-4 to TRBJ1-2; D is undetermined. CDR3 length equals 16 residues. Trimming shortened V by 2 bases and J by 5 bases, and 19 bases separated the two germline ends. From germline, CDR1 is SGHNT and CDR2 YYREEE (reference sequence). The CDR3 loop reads CASSFPFLSFQYGYTF. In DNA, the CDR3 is TGTGCCAGCAGCTTTCCCTTCCTCAGTTTCCAATATGGCTACACCTTC.